Listed here are 9 T cell receptor beta chains from one sample, sequenced in a study of T cell clonotyping in hematopoietic cell transplantation. TCRdb keeps only in-frame clones here, not all; method: immunoSEQ multiplex PCR. In the table there are roughly 38,000 clones, 80% to 90% of which are singletons. The material sequenced was peripheral blood mononuclear cells. The receptors come from a woman between 40 and 50 years old in good health. Some clones in this sample may be carry-over from other donors' samples.

Notes on this clone: Other DNA sequences in the same sample also yield this CDR3. The genes are TRBV30 and TRBJ1-1; D gene uncertain. This CDR3 has 11 residues. Germline values: CDR1 GTSNPN, CDR2 SVGIG (reference sequence). V lost 5 bases to trimming and J lost 0 bases, with 4 bases between them. This CDR3 reads CAWSLNTEAFF. CDR3 nucleotides: TGTGCCTGGTCGCTGAACACTGAAGCTTTCTTT.

The chain is built from TRBV6-5 and TRBJ2-3, with D maybe TRBD2 (6 bases). From germline, CDR1 is MNHEY and CDR2 SVGAGI. CDR3 length: 16 residues. The V end was cut by 0 bases, the J end by 6 bases, with 16 bases between. The CDR3, as DNA: TGTGCCAGCAGTTACTCGCGGGATGGGGCGGTGGATACGCAGTATTTT. Translation gives CASSYSRDGAVDTQYF.

The chain carries TRBV9 and TRBJ1-3; D is ambiguous. The CDR3 length is 17 residues. V dropped 3 bases and J dropped 0 bases, with 16 bases sitting between them. Germline values: CDR1 SGDLS, CDR2 YYNGEE. The CDR3 DNA reads as TGTGCCAGCAGCGATGAGCGGGCTTTCCCCTCTGGAAACACCATATATTTT. Translated, it gives CASSDERAFPSGNTIYF.

This chain joins TRBV4-3 and TRBJ1-2, with D possibly matching TRBD1 (5 bases). CDR3 size: 15 residues. V lost 1 base and J 0 bases, leaving 9 bases between the germline ends. CDR1 and CDR2 (germline): LGHNA, YSLEER. CDR3 amino acids: CASSQGGRTNYGYTF. The CDR3 nucleotides read TGCGCCAGCAGCCAAGGGGGCAGAACTAACTATGGCTACACCTTC.

In this sample, this clone turned up once. V gene TRBV5-1 combines with J gene TRBJ1-3; TRBD1 matches 8 bases. The CDR3 has 17 residues. CDR1 and CDR2 from the germline V gene are SGHRS and YFSETQ. The V segment lost 3 bases and the J segment 0 bases; nucleotides outside the gene matches: 8. In DNA, the CDR3 is TGCGCCAGCAGCTACCGGGACAGGCGCTCCTCTGGAAACACCATATATTTT. Translating gives CASSYRDRRSSGNTIYF.

The rearrangement links TRBV30 to TRBJ2-3; 8 positions match TRBD2. Germline trimming cut 7 bases from V and 10 bases from J; bases unmatched to any gene: 7. The germline V gene encodes CDR1 GTSNPN and CDR2 SVGIG (reference sequence). There are 11 residues in the CDR3. This CDR3 is CAFAGLEPQYF. The CDR3 DNA sequence: TGTGCCTTCGCGGGACTAGAGCCGCAGTATTTT.

The sample holds one count of this clone. The rearrangement links TRBV30 to TRBJ2-1, with 8 bases lining up with TRBD2. Trimming cost V 2 bases and J 5 bases; bases outside gene matches: 5. Germline CDR1 is GTSNPN and CDR2 is SVGIG (reference sequence). The length of the CDR3 is 14 residues. The CDR3 nucleotides read TGTGCCTGGAGTTTAGCGGGAATGGACAATGAGCAGTTCTTC. This sequence encodes CAWSLAGMDNEQFF.

The chain links TRBV7-2 to TRBJ2-3; D is ambiguous. V was pared by 4 bases and J by 0 bases, with 5 bases between. There are 13 residues in the CDR3. From germline, CDR1 is SGHTA and CDR2 FQGNSA. Written as DNA, the CDR3 is TGTGCCAGCAGCTCCGGTAGCACAGATACGCAGTATTTT. It yields the protein CASSSGSTDTQYF.

V usage is TRBV5-1 and J usage is TRBJ1-4, with 9 bases aligning to TRBD1. V gave up 4 bases and J gave up 7 bases; unmatched junction bases: 5. This CDR3 is built from 14 residues. Germline loops: CDR1 SGHRS, CDR2 YFSETQ. The CDR3 region has the DNA TGCGCCAGCAGCGGGGACAGGGCGGCTGAAAAACTGTTTTTT. It codes for CASSGDRAAEKLFF. Drawing the rest from reference TRBV5-1 and TRBJ1-4, the complete variable domain is KAGVTQTPRYLIKTRGQQVTLSCSPISGHRSVSWYQQTPGQGLQFLFEYFSETQRNKGNFPGRFSGRQFSNSRSEMNVSTLELGDSALYLCASSGDRAAEKLFFGSGTQLSVL.